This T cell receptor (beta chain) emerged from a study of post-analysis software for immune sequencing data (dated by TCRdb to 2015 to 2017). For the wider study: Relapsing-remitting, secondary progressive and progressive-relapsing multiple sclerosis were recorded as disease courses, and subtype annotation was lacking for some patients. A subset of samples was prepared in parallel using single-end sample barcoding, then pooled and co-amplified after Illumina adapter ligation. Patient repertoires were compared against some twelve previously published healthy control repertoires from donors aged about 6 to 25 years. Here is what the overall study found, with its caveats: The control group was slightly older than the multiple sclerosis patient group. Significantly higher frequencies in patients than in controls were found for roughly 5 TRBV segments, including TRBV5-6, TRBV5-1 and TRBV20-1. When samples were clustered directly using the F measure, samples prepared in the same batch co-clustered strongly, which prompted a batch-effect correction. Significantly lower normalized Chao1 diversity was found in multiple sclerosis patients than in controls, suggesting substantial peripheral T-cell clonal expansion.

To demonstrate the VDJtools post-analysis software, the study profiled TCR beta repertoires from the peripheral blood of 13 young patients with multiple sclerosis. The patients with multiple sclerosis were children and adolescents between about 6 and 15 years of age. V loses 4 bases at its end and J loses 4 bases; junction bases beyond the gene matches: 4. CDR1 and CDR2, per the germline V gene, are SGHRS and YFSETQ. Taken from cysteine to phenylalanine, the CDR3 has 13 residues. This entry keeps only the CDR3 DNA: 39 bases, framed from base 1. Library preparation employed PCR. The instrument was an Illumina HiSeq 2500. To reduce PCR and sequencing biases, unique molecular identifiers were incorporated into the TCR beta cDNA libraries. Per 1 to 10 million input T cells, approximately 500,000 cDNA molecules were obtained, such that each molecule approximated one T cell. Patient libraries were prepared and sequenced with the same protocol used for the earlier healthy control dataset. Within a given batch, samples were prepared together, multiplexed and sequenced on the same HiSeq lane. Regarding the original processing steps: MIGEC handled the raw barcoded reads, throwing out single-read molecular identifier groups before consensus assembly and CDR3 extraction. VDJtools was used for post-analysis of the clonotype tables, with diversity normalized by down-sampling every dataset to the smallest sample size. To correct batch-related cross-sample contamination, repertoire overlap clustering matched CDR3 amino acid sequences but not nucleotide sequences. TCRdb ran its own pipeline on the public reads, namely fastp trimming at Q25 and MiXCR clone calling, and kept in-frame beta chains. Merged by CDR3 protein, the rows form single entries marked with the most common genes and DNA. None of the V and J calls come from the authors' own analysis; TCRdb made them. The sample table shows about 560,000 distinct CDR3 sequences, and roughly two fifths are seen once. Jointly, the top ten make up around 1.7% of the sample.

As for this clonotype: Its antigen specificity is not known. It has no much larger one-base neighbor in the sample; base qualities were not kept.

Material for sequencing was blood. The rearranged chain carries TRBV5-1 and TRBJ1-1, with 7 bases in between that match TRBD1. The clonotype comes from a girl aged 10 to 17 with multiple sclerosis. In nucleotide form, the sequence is TGCGCCAGCAGCATCGACAGGGCCACTGAAGCTTTCTTT. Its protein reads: CASSIDRATEAFF. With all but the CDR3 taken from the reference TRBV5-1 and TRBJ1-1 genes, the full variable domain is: KAGVTQTPRYLIKTRGQQVTLSCSPISGHRSVSWYQQTPGQGLQFLFEYFSETQRNKGNFPGRFSGRQFSNSRSEMNVSTLELGDSALYLCASSIDRATEAFFGQGTRLTVV.